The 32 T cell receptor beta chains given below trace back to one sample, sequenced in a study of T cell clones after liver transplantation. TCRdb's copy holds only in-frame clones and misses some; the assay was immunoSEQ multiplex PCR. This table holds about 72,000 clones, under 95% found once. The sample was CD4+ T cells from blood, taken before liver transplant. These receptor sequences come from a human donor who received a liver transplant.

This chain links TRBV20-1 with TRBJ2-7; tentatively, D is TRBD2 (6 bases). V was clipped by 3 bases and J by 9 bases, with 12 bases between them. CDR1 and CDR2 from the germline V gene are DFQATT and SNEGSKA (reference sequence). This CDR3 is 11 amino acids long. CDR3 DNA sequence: TGCAGTGCTAGGATGACAGCGGGGCAGTACTTC. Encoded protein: CSARMTAGQYF.

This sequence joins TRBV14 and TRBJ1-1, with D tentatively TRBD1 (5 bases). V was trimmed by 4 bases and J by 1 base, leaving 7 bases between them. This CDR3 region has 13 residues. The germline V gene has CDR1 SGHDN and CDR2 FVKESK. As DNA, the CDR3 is TGTGCCAGCAGCCGTCAGGGGAACACTGAAGCTTTCTTT. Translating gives CASSRQGNTEAFF. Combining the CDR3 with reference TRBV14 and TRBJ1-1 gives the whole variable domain EAGVTQFPSHSVIEKGQTVTLRCDPISGHDNLYWYRRVMGKEIKFLLHFVKESKQDESGMPNNRFLAERTGGTYSTLKVQPAELEDSGVYFCASSRQGNTEAFFGQGTRLTVV.

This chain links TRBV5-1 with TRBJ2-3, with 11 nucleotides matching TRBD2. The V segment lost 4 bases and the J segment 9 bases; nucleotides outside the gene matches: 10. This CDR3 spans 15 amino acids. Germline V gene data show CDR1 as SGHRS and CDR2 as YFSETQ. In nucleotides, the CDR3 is TGCGCCAGCAGCACCCAACTAGCGGGAGACCGGACGCAGTATTTT. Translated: CASSTQLAGDRTQYF.

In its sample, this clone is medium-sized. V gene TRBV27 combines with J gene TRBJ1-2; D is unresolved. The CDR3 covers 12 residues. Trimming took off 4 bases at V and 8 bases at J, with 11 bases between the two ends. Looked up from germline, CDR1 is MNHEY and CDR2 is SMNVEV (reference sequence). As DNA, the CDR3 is TGTGCCAGCAGTTCCCTCTCGGGGGGCTACACCTTC. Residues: CASSSLSGGYTF.

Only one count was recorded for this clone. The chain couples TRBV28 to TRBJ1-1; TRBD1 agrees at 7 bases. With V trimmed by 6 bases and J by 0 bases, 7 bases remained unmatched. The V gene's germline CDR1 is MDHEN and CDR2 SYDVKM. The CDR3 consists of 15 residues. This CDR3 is CASRDRQGVNTEAFF. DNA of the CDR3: TGTGCCAGCAGGGACCGACAGGGCGTGAACACTGAAGCTTTCTTT.

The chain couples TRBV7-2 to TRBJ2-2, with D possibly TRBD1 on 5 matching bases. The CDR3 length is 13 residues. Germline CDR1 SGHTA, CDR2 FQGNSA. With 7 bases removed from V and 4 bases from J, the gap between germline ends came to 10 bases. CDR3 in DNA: TGTGCCAGCACCTCAGGGCTCACCGGGGAGCTGTTTTTT. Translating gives CASTSGLTGELFF.

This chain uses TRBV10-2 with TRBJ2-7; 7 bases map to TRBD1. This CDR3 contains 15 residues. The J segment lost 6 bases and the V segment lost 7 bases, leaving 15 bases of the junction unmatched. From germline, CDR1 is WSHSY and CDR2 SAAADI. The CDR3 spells CASTRDSMGGGEQYF. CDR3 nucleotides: TGCGCCAGCACCCGGGACAGCATGGGCGGTGGCGAGCAGTACTTC.

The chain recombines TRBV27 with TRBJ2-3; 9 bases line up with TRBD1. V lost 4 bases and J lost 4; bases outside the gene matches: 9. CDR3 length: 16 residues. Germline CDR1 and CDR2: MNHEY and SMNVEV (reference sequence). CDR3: CASSYSGGQGSDTQYF. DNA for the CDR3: TGTGCCAGCAGTTATTCCGGAGGACAGGGGTCAGATACGCAGTATTTT.

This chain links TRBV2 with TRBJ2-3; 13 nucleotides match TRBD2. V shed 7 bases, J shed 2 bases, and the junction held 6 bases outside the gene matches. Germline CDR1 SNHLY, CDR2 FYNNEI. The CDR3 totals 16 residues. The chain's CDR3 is CASTPGLAGNTDTQYF. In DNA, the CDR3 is TGTGCCAGCACCCCGGGACTAGCGGGAAACACAGATACGCAGTATTTT.

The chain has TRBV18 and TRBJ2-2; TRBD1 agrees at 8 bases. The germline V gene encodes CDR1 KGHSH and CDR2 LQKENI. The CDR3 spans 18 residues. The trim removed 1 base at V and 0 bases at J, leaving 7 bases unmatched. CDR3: CASSPRGQGSTNTGELFF. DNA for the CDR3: TGTGCCAGCTCACCACGCGGACAGGGTTCGACGAACACCGGGGAGCTGTTTTTT.

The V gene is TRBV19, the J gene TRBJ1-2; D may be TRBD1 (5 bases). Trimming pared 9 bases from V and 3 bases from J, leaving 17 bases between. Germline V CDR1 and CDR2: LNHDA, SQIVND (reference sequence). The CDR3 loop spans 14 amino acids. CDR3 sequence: CASTKRTGDYGYTF. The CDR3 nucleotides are TGTGCCAGCACGAAAAGAACAGGAGACTATGGCTACACCTTC.

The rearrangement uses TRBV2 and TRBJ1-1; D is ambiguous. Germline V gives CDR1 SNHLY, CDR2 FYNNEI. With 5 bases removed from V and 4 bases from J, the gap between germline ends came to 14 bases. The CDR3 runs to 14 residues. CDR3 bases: TGTGCCAGCAGTCCTGACACGATGGGCACTGAAGCTTTCTTT. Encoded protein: CASSPDTMGTEAFF.

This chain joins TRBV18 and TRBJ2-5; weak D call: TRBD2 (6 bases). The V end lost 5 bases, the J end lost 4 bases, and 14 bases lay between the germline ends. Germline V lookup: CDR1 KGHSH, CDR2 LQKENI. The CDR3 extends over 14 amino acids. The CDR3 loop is CASSFYGGGETQYF. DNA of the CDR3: TGTGCCAGCTCATTTTATGGGGGAGGAGAGACCCAGTACTTC.

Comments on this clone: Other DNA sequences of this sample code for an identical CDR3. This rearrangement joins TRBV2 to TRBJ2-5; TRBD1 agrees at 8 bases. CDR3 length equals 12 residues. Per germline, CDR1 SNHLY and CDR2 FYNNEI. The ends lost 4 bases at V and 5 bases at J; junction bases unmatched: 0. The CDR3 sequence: CASSGTGETQYF. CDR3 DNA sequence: TGTGCCAGCAGTGGGACAGGGGAGACCCAGTACTTC.

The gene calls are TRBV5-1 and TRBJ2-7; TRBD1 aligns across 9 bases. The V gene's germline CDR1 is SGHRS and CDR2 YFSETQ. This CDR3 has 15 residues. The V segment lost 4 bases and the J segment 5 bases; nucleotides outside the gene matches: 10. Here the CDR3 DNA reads TGCGCCAGCAGCCTTTCCGGGACAGGGTCCCACGAGCAGTACTTC. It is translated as CASSLSGTGSHEQYF.

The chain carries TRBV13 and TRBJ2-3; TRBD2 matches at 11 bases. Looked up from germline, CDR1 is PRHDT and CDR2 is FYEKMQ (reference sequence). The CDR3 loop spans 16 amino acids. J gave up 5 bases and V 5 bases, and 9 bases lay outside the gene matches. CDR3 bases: TGTGCCAGCAGCCTAATAGCGGGAGGGCCTAAAGATACGCAGTATTTT. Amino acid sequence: CASSLIAGGPKDTQYF.

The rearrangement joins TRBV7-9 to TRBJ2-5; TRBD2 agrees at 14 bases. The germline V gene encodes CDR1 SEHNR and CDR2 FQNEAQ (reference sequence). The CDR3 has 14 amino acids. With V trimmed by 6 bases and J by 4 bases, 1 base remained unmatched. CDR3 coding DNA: TGTGCCAGCAGGGGACTAGCGGGAGCAGAGACCCAGTACTTC. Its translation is CASRGLAGAETQYF.

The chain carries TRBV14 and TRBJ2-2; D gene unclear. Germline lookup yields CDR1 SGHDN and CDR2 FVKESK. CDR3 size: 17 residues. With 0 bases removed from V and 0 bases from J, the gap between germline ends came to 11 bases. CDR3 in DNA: TGTGCCAGCAGCCAAGATTTGACAAACGCGAACACCGGGGAGCTGTTTTTT. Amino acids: CASSQDLTNANTGELFF.

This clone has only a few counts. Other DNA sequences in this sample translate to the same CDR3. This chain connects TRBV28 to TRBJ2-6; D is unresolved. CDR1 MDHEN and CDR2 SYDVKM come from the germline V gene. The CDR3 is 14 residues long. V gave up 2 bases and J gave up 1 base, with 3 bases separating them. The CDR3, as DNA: TGTGCCAGCAGTTTAAGGTCTGGGGCCAACGTCCTGACTTTC. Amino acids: CASSLRSGANVLTF.

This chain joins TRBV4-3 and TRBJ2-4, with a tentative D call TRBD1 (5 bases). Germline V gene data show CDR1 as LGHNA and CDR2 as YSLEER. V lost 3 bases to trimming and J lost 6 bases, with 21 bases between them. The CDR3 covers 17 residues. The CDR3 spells CASSHRPGPGNLNIQYF. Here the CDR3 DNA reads TGCGCCAGCAGCCACCGCCCGGGTCCAGGGAACCTAAACATTCAGTACTTC.

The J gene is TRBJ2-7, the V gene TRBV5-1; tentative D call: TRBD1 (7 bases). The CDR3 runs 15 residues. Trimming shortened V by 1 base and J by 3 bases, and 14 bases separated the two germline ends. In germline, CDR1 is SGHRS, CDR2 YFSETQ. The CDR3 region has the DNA TGCGCCAGCAGCTTGTTTTCAGGGGGGAACTACGAGCAGTACTTC. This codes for CASSLFSGGNYEQYF.

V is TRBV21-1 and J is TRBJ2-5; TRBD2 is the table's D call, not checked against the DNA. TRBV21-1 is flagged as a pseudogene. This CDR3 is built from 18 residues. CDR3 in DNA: TGTGCCAGCAGCAAAGCTAGTTTGGGGACTAGACGCCAGGAGACCCAGTACTTC. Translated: CASSKASLGTRRQETQYF.

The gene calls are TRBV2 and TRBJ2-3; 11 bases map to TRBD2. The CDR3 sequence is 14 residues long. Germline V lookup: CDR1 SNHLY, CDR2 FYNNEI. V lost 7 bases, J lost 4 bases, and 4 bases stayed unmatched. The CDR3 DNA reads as TGTGCCAGCAAAAGACTAGCGGGACCAGATACGCAGTATTTT. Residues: CASKRLAGPDTQYF.

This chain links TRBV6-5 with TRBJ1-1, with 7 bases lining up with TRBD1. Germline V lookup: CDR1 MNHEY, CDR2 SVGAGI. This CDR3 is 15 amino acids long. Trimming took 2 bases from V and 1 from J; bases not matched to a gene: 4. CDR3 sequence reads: CASSYAGQTNTEAFF. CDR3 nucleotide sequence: TGTGCCAGCAGTTACGCGGGACAGACGAACACTGAAGCTTTCTTT.

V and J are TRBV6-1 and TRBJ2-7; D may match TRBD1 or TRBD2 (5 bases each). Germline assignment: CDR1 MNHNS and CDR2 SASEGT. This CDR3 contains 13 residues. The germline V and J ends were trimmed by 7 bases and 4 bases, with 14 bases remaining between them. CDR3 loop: CASMPGRLYEQYF. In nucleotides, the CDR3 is TGTGCCAGCATGCCGGGACGGCTTTACGAGCAGTACTTC.

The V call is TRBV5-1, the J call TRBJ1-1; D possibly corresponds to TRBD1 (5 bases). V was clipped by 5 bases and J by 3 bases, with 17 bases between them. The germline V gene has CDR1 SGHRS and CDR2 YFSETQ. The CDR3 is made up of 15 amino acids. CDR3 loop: CASRAAWGRDTEAFF. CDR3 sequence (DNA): TGCGCCAGCAGAGCCGCCTGGGGGAGAGACACTGAAGCTTTCTTT. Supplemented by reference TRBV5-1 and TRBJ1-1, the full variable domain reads KAGVTQTPRYLIKTRGQQVTLSCSPISGHRSVSWYQQTPGQGLQFLFEYFSETQRNKGNFPGRFSGRQFSNSRSEMNVSTLELGDSALYLCASRAAWGRDTEAFFGQGTRLTVV.

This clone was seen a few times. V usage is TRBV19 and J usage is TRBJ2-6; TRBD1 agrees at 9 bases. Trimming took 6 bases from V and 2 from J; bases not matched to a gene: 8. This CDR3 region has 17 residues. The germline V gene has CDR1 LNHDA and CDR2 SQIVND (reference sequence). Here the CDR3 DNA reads TGTGCCAGTAGGGCGGGGAGACAGGGGGCTGGGGCCAACGTCCTGACTTTC. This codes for CASRAGRQGAGANVLTF. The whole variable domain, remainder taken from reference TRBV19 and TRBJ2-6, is DGGITQSPKYLFRKEGQNVTLSCEQNLNHDAMYWYRQDPGQGLRLIYYSQIVNDFQKGDIAEGYSVSREKKESFPLTVTSAQKNPTAFYLCASRAGRQGAGANVLTFGAGSRLTVL.

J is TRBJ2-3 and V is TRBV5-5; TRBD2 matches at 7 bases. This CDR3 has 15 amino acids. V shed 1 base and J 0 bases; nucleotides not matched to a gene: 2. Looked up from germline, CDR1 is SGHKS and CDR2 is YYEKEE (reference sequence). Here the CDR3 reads CASSLTSASTDTQYF. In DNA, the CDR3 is TGTGCCAGCAGCTTGACTAGCGCTAGCACAGATACGCAGTATTTT.

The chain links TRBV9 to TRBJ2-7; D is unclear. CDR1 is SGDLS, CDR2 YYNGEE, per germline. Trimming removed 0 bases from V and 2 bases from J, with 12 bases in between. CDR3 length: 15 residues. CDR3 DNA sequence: TGTGCCAGCAGCGTAGGCGTGGGGAAACCCTACGAGCAGTACTTC. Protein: CASSVGVGKPYEQYF. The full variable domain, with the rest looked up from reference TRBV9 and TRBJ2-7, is DSGVTQTPKHLITATGQRVTLRCSPRSGDLSVYWYQQSLDQGLQFLIQYYNGEERAKGNILERFSAQQFPDLHSELNLSSLELGDSALYFCASSVGVGKPYEQYFGPGTRLTVT.

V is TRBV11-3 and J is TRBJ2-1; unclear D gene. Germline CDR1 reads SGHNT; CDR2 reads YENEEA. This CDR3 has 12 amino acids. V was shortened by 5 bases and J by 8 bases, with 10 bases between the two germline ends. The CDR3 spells CASSQVGDEQFF. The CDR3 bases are TGTGCCAGCAGCCAAGTAGGCGATGAGCAGTTCTTC.

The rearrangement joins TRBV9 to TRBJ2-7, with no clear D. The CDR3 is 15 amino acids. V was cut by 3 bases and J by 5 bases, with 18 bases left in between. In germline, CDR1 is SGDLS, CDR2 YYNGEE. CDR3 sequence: CASSARVGPIDEQYF. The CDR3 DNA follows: TGTGCCAGCAGCGCCAGAGTAGGCCCTATTGACGAGCAGTACTTC.

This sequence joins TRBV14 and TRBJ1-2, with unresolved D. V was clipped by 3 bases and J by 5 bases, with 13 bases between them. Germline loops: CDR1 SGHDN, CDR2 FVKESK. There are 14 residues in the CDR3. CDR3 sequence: CASSQPGPRYGYTF. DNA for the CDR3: TGTGCCAGCAGCCAGCCGGGCCCCAGATATGGCTACACCTTC.